This is a list of T cell receptor beta chains from one sample in a study of blood T cell repertoires in COVID-19. Using immunoSEQ multiplex PCR, the repertoire was profiled, and TCRdb retains in-frame clones only, with some absent. The table has roughly 330,000 clones, about 85% seen once. The sequenced sample was PBMCs or T cells enriched from blood (not recorded which). Receptor source: a woman aged 25 to 39 who had recovered from COVID-19. Each CDR3 is given without its conserved first and last residue. Fields, in order: V gene, J gene, CDR3 protein.

V: TRBV7-9
J: TRBJ1-2
CDR3: ASSPLLQGGYT

V: TRBV2
J: TRBJ1-3
CDR3: ASSEGPNSGNTIY

V: TRBV18
J: TRBJ1-5
CDR3: ASSPGTGVKQPQH

V: TRBV7-2
J: TRBJ1-2
CDR3: ASSSDLTGANYGYT

V: TRBV11-2
J: TRBJ1-1
CDR3: ASSPAAPWNTEAF

V: TRBV9
J: TRBJ1-1
CDR3: ASSVPGAGAF

V: TRBV18
J: TRBJ2-7
CDR3: ASSPTGDEGWEQY

V: TRBV7-9
J: TRBJ2-1
CDR3: ASSPPGTSGVREQF

V: TRBV9
J: TRBJ1-1
CDR3: ASSPRTGVNTEAF

V: TRBV19
J: TRBJ2-6
CDR3: ASSDRGSGANVLT

V: TRBV2
J: TRBJ1-2
CDR3: ASSEGRGPNGYT

V: TRBV6-5
J: TRBJ1-2
CDR3: ASRPRQASHT

V: TRBV15
J: TRBJ2-4
CDR3: ATSRDGTAQNIQY

V: TRBV5-5
J: TRBJ2-2
CDR3: ASSFASPANTGELF

V: TRBV7-8
J: TRBJ1-2
CDR3: ASSPRQGGGYT

V: TRBV5-6
J: TRBJ2-1
CDR3: ASSFRTGIFYEQF

V: TRBV15
J: TRBJ1-1
CDR3: ATSRQTADTEAF

V: TRBV4-1
J: TRBJ2-1
CDR3: ASSQDRAGLGNEQF

V: TRBV5-1
J: TRBJ1-1
CDR3: ASSSLTGNTEAF

V: TRBV5-5
J: TRBJ1-6
CDR3: ASSLAPTGGRNSPLH

V: TRBV30
J: TRBJ2-7
CDR3: AWSGWRASSYEQY

V: TRBV6-2/TRBV6-3
J: TRBJ2-7
CDR3: ASSLTIQASSYEQY

V: TRBV11-3
J: TRBJ1-1
CDR3: ASSTQTGSEAF

V: TRBV30
J: TRBJ2-3
CDR3: AWSVRRGQDTQY

V: TRBV11-2
J: TRBJ1-1
CDR3: ASSSESKEAF

V: TRBV10-3
J: TRBJ2-7
CDR3: AIRSDRDSYEQY

V: TRBV2
J: TRBJ1-1
CDR3: ASSTRQGAEAF

V: TRBV6-1
J: TRBJ1-2
CDR3: ASSETQGAINYGYT

V: TRBV30
J: TRBJ1-1
CDR3: AWSVLGRVNTEAF

V: TRBV9
J: TRBJ2-3
CDR3: ASSVGSGLAGDTQY

V: TRBV6-5
J: TRBJ2-5
CDR3: ASSYSGTGYGAQY

V: TRBV18
J: TRBJ1-5
CDR3: ASSSRDRGFQPQH

V: TRBV3-1/TRBV3-2
J: TRBJ2-5
CDR3: ASSQLASDETQY

V: TRBV9
J: TRBJ1-2
CDR3: ASSPSPTELYGYT

V: TRBV15
J: TRBJ1-1
CDR3: ATRTGRESTEAF

V: TRBV7-2
J: TRBJ1-2
CDR3: ASSLSPQGNGYT

V: TRBV5-1
J: TRBJ1-2
CDR3: ASSHGSAVYGYT

V: TRBV4-1
J: TRBJ1-3
CDR3: ASSQLDSGGNTIY

V: TRBV25-1
J: TRBJ1-6
CDR3: ASSEAHNSPLH

V: TRBV27
J: TRBJ1-1
CDR3: ASSLYGAQGEAF

V: TRBV6-2/TRBV6-3
J: TRBJ1-4
CDR3: ASSSGSRNEKLF